The clone carrying this TCR beta chain turned up a few times. This CDR3 comprises 15 residues. CDR1 LGHDT and CDR2 YNNKEL come from the germline V gene (reference sequence). V trimming: 1 base; J trimming: 3 bases; junction bases outside the gene matches: 6. This entry is derived from a study of blood T cell repertoires in COVID-19. Generated by immunoSEQ multiplex PCR, the TCRdb table keeps only in-frame clones and is missing some. The top ten hold roughly a sixth of the sample, which has approximately 200,000 clones, less than 85% seen once. The sample consisted of PBMCs or T cells enriched from blood (not recorded which). The receptor was isolated from a man between 35 and 55 years old who had recovered from COVID-19. The chain has TRBV3-1 (or the pseudogene TRBV3-2) and TRBJ2-7; TRBD1 matches at 7 bases. DNA of the CDR3: TGTGCCAGCAGCCAAGGACAGGGATGGGGCTACGAGCAGTACTTC. Protein product: CASSQGQGWGYEQYF.